These 18 T cell receptor beta chains share one sample of origin, sequenced in a study of T cells in women clearing cervical HPV infection. Sequencing used immunoSEQ multiplex PCR; TCRdb keeps in-frame clones, though not all of them. The sample includes some 37,000 clones. The sample consisted of blood buffy coat. These TCRs come from a woman between 18 and 75 years old with a cervical HPV16 infection that either progressed to CIN3+ or cleared (not recorded which).

For this clone: The CDR3 extends 3 residues past the end of the read, so its final part is completed from the germline J gene. V gene TRBV20-1 combines with J gene TRBJ2-2; TRBD1 agrees at 8 bases. The V segment lost 4 bases and the J segment 0 bases; nucleotides outside the gene matches: 4. The CDR3 loop spans 15 amino acids. CDR1 DFQATT and CDR2 SNEGSKA come from the germline V gene (reference sequence). The CDR3 reads CSATKGQANTGELFF. The part of the CDR3 DNA that was read is TGCAGTGCTACAAAGGGACAGGCGAACACCGGGGAG.

A note on this clone: With the read ending 3 residues before the CDR3 end, the germline J gene is used to fill in that end. V gene TRBV2 combines with J gene TRBJ1-2, with 9 bases identical to TRBD1. This CDR3 region has 17 residues. J gave up 4 bases and V 2 bases, and 11 bases lay outside the gene matches. Germline values: CDR1 SNHLY, CDR2 FYNNEI. CDR3 DNA, as far as it was read: TGTGCCAGCAGTGAAACAGGGGGCAGAACTTTGGGCTATGGC. Translating it yields CASSETGGRTLGYG. The CDR3 as a whole reads CASSETGGRTLGYGYTF. The variable domain in full, with the rest retrieved from reference TRBV2 and TRBJ1-2, is EPEVTQTPSHQVTQMGQEVILRCVPISNHLYFYWYRQILGQKVEFLVSFYNNEISEKSEIFDDQFSVERPDGSNFTLKIRSTKLEDSAMYFCASSETGGRTLGYGYTFGSGTRLTVV.

Points on this clone: The CDR3 goes on 3 residues after the read ends, and that part is filled in from the germline J gene. This rearrangement joins TRBV18 to TRBJ1-2, with 7 positions matching TRBD1. Germline CDR1 KGHSH, CDR2 LQKENI. Losses at the gene ends were 0 bases for V and 1 base for J; bases not matched to a gene: 14. The length of the CDR3 is 19 residues. The part of the CDR3 DNA that was read is TGTGCCAGCTCACCACCGATGGGCTGGACAGGAGCCTTTAACTATGGC. Amino acid sequence: CASSPPMGWTGAFNYG. The CDR3 reads in full as CASSPPMGWTGAFNYGYTF.

Remarks on this clone: The CDR3 goes on 3 residues after the read ends, and that part is filled in from the germline J gene. This sequence joins TRBV20-1 and TRBJ2-1, with 7 nucleotides matching TRBD2. CDR1 and CDR2 (germline): DFQATT, SNEGSKA (reference sequence). Unmatched junction bases numbered 9, after V lost 6 bases and J lost 1 base. The CDR3 contains 15 residues. This CDR3 is CSADPGGWSYNEQFF. CDR3 DNA (partial): TGCAGTGCCGACCCCGGGGGGTGGTCCTACAATGAG.

As regards this clone: The sequenced fragment ends 3 residues before the CDR3 boundary, so the rest is inferred from the germline J gene. The V gene is TRBV5-4, the J gene TRBJ1-6, with D perhaps TRBD1 (5 bases). Germline CDR1 reads SGHNT; CDR2 reads YYREEE (reference sequence). The CDR3 spans 13 residues. V was clipped by 1 base and J by 9 bases, with 8 bases between them. Partial CDR3 DNA: TGTGCCAGCAGCTTGCAGGGAGGTTCACCC. It specifies CASSLQGGSP. The whole CDR3 sequence reads CASSLQGGSPLHF.

As regards this clone: Read sequence stops 3 residues before the CDR3 end, and the germline J gene provides the missing end. The gene calls are TRBV19 and TRBJ2-2, with D perhaps TRBD1 (6 bases). The V end was cut by 5 bases, the J end by 0 bases, with 13 bases between. CDR3 length equals 16 residues. Germline V gene lookup returns CDR1 LNHDA and CDR2 SQIVND (reference sequence). This chain's CDR3 is CASSLQGLANTGELFF. The sequenced CDR3 bases are TGTGCCAGTAGTCTACAGGGTCTAGCGAACACCGGGGAG.

With respect to this clone: The missing CDR3 end, 3 residues past where the read stops, is filled in from the germline J gene. V gene TRBV2 combines with J gene TRBJ2-7, with TRBD1 as a possible D gene (6 bases). This CDR3 has 12 amino acids. Trimming pared 10 bases from V and 0 bases from J, leaving 10 bases between. Germline V gene sequence: CDR1 SNHLY, CDR2 FYNNEI. The CDR3 reads CATGVSSYEQYF. CDR3 DNA, as far as it was read: TGTGCCACAGGGGTGAGCTCCTACGAG.

A remark on this clone: Coverage ceases 3 residues before the CDR3 finishes, and the germline J gene fills in the end. The V gene is TRBV7-8, the J gene TRBJ2-7, with 11 bases fitting TRBD2. The junction had 5 bases not matched to a gene; V was cut back by 2 bases and J by 2 bases. Germline CDR1 and CDR2: SGHVS and FQNEAQ. This CDR3 spans 16 amino acids. The CDR3 DNA, read in part, is TGTGCCAGCAGCTTAAGTGCTAGCGGGGGGACCTACGAG. The encoded protein is CASSLSASGGTYE. The whole CDR3 sequence reads CASSLSASGGTYEQYF.

About this clone: The read falls 3 residues short of the CDR3 end, and the missing part is taken from the germline J gene. The chain recombines TRBV5-4 with TRBJ2-5; maybe TRBD1 (5 bases). CDR3 size: 14 residues. CDR1 is SGHNT, CDR2 YYREEE, per germline (reference sequence). Trimming cost V 1 base and J 5 bases, with 12 bases left between them. CDR3 bases read: TGTGCCAGCAGCTTGCCAGGGTCCCAGGAGACC. Translating it yields CASSLPGSQET. In full, the CDR3 is CASSLPGSQETQYF. Looking up the rest from reference TRBV5-4 and TRBJ2-5 gives the full variable domain: ETGVTQSPTHLIKTRGQQVTLRCSSQSGHNTVSWYQQALGQGPQFIFQYYREEENGRGNFPPRFSGLQFPNYSSELNVNALELDDSALYLCASSLPGSQETQYFGPGTRLLVL.

On this clone: From the germline J gene comes the end of the CDR3, since the read stops 3 residues before it. The rearrangement links TRBV20-1 to TRBJ2-2; 13 bases align to TRBD2. Germline lookup yields CDR1 DFQATT and CDR2 SNEGSKA (reference sequence). The CDR3 length is 17 residues. V was pared by 8 bases and J by 7 bases, with 16 bases of the junction left unmatched. The CDR3 bases that were read are TGCAGTTCGCCAAAGCCCACTAGCGGGGGGGCGGGCGGGGAG. Translated: CSSPKPTSGGAGGE. The whole CDR3 sequence reads CSSPKPTSGGAGGELFF.

CDR3 amino acids: CASSEGGGHGELFF. CDR3 bases read: TGTGCCAGCAGCGAAGGGGGGGGGCACGGGGAG. This rearrangement joins TRBV7-8 to TRBJ2-2, with D tentatively TRBD2 (7 bases). The CDR3 end falls 3 residues outside the read, so it is completed with the germline J gene. From germline, CDR1 is SGHVS and CDR2 FQNEAQ. With 5 bases removed from V and 7 bases from J, the gap between germline ends came to 14 bases. This CDR3 region has 14 residues.

With regard to this clone: The CDR3 goes on 3 residues after the read ends, and that part is filled in from the germline J gene. V usage is TRBV7-6 and J usage is TRBJ2-1, with 9 bases that match TRBD1. The CDR3 loop spans 17 amino acids. V shed 5 bases and J 6 bases; nucleotides not matched to a gene: 14. Per the germline V gene, CDR1 is SGHVS and CDR2 is FNYEAQ. CDR3 DNA, as far as it was read: TGTGCCAGCAGCCCCAGCGCGGGACAGGGTGTAGGCAATGAG. Translating gives CASSPSAGQGVGNE. The whole CDR3 protein reads CASSPSAGQGVGNEQFF.

The DNA read from the CDR3 is TGTGCCAGCAGTTACTTGCCTATCGACAGGCGGGATTCACCC. Amino acid sequence: CASSYLPIDRRDSP. The whole CDR3 is CASSYLPIDRRDSPLHF. The chain links TRBV6-2 or TRBV6-3 to TRBJ1-6; D perhaps matches TRBD1 (6 bases). The read ends 3 residues early relative to the CDR3; the germline J gene fills the gap. The CDR3 is 17 residues long. Germline V CDR1 and CDR2: MNHEY, SVGEGT. Trimming pared 1 base from V and 8 bases from J, leaving 18 bases between.

To note about this clone: The CDR3 end falls 3 residues outside the read, so it is completed with the germline J gene. The J gene is TRBJ2-1, the V gene TRBV20-1; 9 nucleotides align to TRBD1. V was clipped by 2 bases and J by 5 bases; unmatched bases: 7. Germline V lookup: CDR1 DFQATT, CDR2 SNEGSKA (reference sequence). This CDR3 contains 15 residues. CDR3 amino acids: CSARRPGTGNNEQFF. CDR3 DNA, as far as it was read: TGCAGTGCTAGACGCCCCGGGACAGGGAACAATGAG.

A word on this clone: The read is 3 residues too short to cover the CDR3 end, so that end is filled in from the germline J gene. The chain couples TRBV7-8 to TRBJ1-1; TRBD1 aligns across 8 bases. Germline V gene lookup returns CDR1 SGHVS and CDR2 FQNEAQ. The CDR3 extends over 13 amino acids. The trim removed 5 bases at V and 4 bases at J, leaving 3 bases unmatched. The CDR3: CASSARGLTEAFF. CDR3 bases read: TGTGCCAGCAGCGCCAGGGGGCTCACTGAA.

Comments on this clone: The read stops 3 residues short of the end of the CDR3; the missing end is completed from the germline J gene. J is TRBJ1-2 and V is TRBV7-6, with 8 bases matching TRBD1. Per the germline V gene, CDR1 is SGHVS and CDR2 is FNYEAQ. The length of the CDR3 is 14 residues. Partial CDR3 DNA: TGTGCCAGCAGCTTGATAACAGGGGGAGATACC. Its translation is CASSLITGGDT. The complete CDR3 reads CASSLITGGDTYTF.

Remarks on this clone: Read data end 3 residues before the CDR3 end; the end is taken from the germline J gene. The V and J genes are TRBV19 and TRBJ2-3, with 8 bases matching TRBD1. The CDR3 length is 13 residues. Per the germline V gene, CDR1 is LNHDA and CDR2 is SQIVND (reference sequence). This chain's CDR3 is CASSTIQGETQYF. The part of the CDR3 DNA that was read is TGTGCCAGTAGTACCATACAGGGGGAGACG. Complete variable domain (other parts from reference TRBV19 and TRBJ2-3): DGGITQSPKYLFRKEGQNVTLSCEQNLNHDAMYWYRQDPGQGLRLIYYSQIVNDFQKGDIAEGYSVSREKKESFPLTVTSAQKNPTAFYLCASSTIQGETQYFGPGTRLTVL.

About this clone: The read ends 3 residues before the CDR3 terminus; that terminus is restored from the germline J gene. V usage is TRBV5-1 and J usage is TRBJ2-1; the D gene is possibly TRBD1 (6 bases). V lost 4 bases, J lost 2 bases, and 10 bases lay in between. This CDR3 is 14 amino acids long. CDR1 is SGHRS and CDR2 is YFSETQ in the germline V gene. The CDR3 reads CASSQGDTYNEQFF. Incomplete CDR3 DNA: TGCGCCAGCAGCCAAGGGGACACCTACAATGAG.